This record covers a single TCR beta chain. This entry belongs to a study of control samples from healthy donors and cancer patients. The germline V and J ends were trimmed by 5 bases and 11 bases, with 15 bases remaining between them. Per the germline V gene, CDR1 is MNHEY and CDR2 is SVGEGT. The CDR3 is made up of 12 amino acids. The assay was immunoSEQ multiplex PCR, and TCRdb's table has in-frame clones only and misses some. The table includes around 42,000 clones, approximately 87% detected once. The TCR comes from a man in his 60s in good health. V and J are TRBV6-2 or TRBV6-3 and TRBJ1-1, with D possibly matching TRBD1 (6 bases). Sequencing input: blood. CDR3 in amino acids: CASSPRKDSAFF. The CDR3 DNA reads TGTGCCAGCAGTCCAAGGAAGGACAGCGCTTTCTTT.